Ten or more counts support the clone carrying this T cell receptor beta chain. Its cognate antigen is unknown. The data were taken from a study of molecular identifiers for immune sequencing clone quantification. TCRdb itself ran the PCR reads through MiXCR, one entry per CDR3 protein. The sample shows more than 300,000 distinct CDR3 sequences, 20% to 25% of them seen only once. V gave up 6 bases and J gave up 3 bases; unmatched junction bases: 11. CDR3 size: 16 residues. Study-level points and caveats: Clonotypes topping 20 RNA copies carried over 97% of effector molecules but under 1% of naive ones.

The TCR was taken from a human donor in good health. Some libraries in this study had Jurkat cell RNA spiked in. This rearrangement joins TRBV12-3 or TRBV12-4 to TRBJ2-3; 8 nucleotides match TRBD1. Sequencing used naive CD8+ T cells from blood, with Jurkat cell RNA spiked in. The subset: FACS-sorted CD8+CD4-CCR7+CD45RA+ naive T cells. The CDR3 is CASRAGRGQETDTQYF. Here the CDR3 DNA reads TGTGCCAGCAGAGCCGGCAGGGGGCAAGAAACAGATACGCAGTATTTT.